Given below is one T cell receptor beta chain in context. Its antigen remains unidentified. This sample was taken from a study of cytomegalovirus exposure and HLA in healthy donors. Findings of the study overall: Both high specificity and high sensitivity reportedly marked the classifier's diagnosis of cytomegalovirus status. Upon later analysis, HLA-associated TCR beta chains proved more clonally expanded than other, equally common chains. Previously analyzed data showed that most TCR beta V segments were productive at a frequency of about 90% or about 30%. A few chains linked to CMV were shown in vitro to be specific for CMV antigens.

PCR employed 60 Vbeta and 13 Jbeta primers. Here immunoSEQ multiplex PCR was the method, and the copy in TCRdb shows in-frame clones only, minus some. In total, the table holds about 110,000 clones. This sequence was found in a man aged 45-65 years in good health and CMV-seronegative. The sequenced material came from PBMCs.

The CDR3 is CASTLSRGFLYGYTF. In nucleotides, the CDR3 is TGTGCCAGCACCCTCTCGCGAGGGTTTCTTTATGGCTACACCTTC. This chain connects TRBV7-2 to TRBJ1-2, with D hard to call. This CDR3 contains 15 residues. Trimming took off 7 bases at V and 5 bases at J, with 20 bases between the two ends. From germline, CDR1 is SGHTA and CDR2 FQGNSA.